The sequence of this T cell receptor (beta chain) was determined in a study of cytomegalovirus exposure and HLA in healthy donors. The PCR ran on 60 Vbeta and 13 Jbeta primers. Some clones are missing from TCRdb's copy, which holds only in-frame ones; the method was immunoSEQ multiplex PCR. The sample carries 150,000 to 200,000 clones, roughly four fifths recorded once. V gave up 3 bases and J gave up 5 bases, with 7 bases separating them. CDR3 size: 11 residues. CDR1 is GTSNPN, CDR2 SVGIG, per germline (reference sequence). The sequence was collected from a woman in her late teens or twenties in good health and CMV-seronegative. The rearrangement links TRBV30 to TRBJ2-5; no clear D gene. Sequencing was done on a sample of PBMCs. The CDR3, as DNA: TGTGCCTGGAGCGTCGGGGAGACCCAGTACTTC. Translation gives CAWSVGETQYF.